These 24 T cell receptor beta chains were sequenced from one sample in a study of T-cell reconstitution after alpha-beta-depleted transplantation in children. Preparation of the TCRbeta library was carried out with unique molecular identifiers. TCRdb reprocessed the PCR reads via MiXCR and lists one record per CDR3 protein. Among more than 400,000 distinct CDR3 sequences listed, 10% to 12% were seen once. The sample in question was PBMCs, mostly from graft donor cells, obtained 180 days after TCRalphabeta/CD19-depleted stem cell transplant. The source of these receptors is a female patient aged 2-10 years who had a stem cell transplant for aplastic anemia, so the T cells may come from the graft donor.

The chain joins TRBV9 to TRBJ2-5; D is perhaps TRBD2 (6 bases). The CDR3 sequence is 14 residues long. V dropped 3 bases and J dropped 1 base, with 10 bases sitting between them. Per germline, CDR1 SGDLS and CDR2 YYNGEE. CDR3 DNA: TGTGCCAGCAGCGCCCTTAGCGGCCAAGAGACCCAGTACTTC. Amino acids: CASSALSGQETQYF.

CDR3 coding DNA: TGTGCCAGCAGCTGGACAGTGAGCAATCAGCCCCAGCATTTT. Translation: CASSWTVSNQPQHF. The chain combines TRBV12-3 or TRBV12-4 with TRBJ1-5; possibly TRBD1 for D (6 bases). V shed 6 bases and J shed 1 base, with 10 bases lying between them. This CDR3 is built from 14 residues.

The genes are TRBV28 and TRBJ1-2, with D possibly being TRBD1 (5 bases). Germline CDR1 reads MDHEN; CDR2 reads SYDVKM. The CDR3 runs to 20 residues. V lost 2 bases and J lost 5, with 30 bases in between. In nucleotides, the CDR3 is TGTGCCAGCAGTTTAGAGGCAGGGAAGCCTCCGCTACCCTATTGGTATGGCTACACCTTC. This codes for CASSLEAGKPPLPYWYGYTF.

There are a few counts of this clonotype. The chain combines TRBV6-1 with TRBJ2-1; 10 nucleotides match TRBD2. V gave up 2 bases and J gave up 7 bases; unmatched junction bases: 11. Per the germline V gene, CDR1 is MNHNS and CDR2 is SASEGT. This CDR3 has 17 amino acids. CDR3 protein: CASSETPLAGVLNEQFF. The CDR3 bases are TGTGCCAGCAGTGAAACCCCCCTAGCGGGAGTATTGAATGAGCAGTTCTTC.

This chain connects TRBV20-1 to TRBJ1-1; unclear D gene. Germline V gene data show CDR1 as DFQATT and CDR2 as SNEGSKA (reference sequence). V was trimmed by 3 bases and J by 1 base, leaving 15 bases between them. CDR3 length: 15 residues. CDR3 in DNA: TGCAGTGCTAGGGGTCGCAGCTACCCGAACACTGAAGCTTTCTTT. It yields the protein CSARGRSYPNTEAFF.

This clonotype has a count of ten or more. This sequence joins TRBV6-5 and TRBJ2-4; TRBD1 is a possible D gene (5 bases). From germline, CDR1 is MNHEY and CDR2 SVGAGI. With 1 base removed from V and 8 bases from J, the gap between germline ends came to 12 bases. CDR3 size: 14 residues. The CDR3 DNA follows: TGTGCCAGCAGTTACTACAGGAACAGCCACATTCAGTACTTC. It translates to CASSYYRNSHIQYF.

This chain joins TRBV7-2 and TRBJ1-1; D perhaps matches TRBD1 (5 bases). The CDR3 totals 15 residues. Trimming pared 5 bases from V and 2 bases from J, leaving 15 bases between. Germline-derived CDR1 and CDR2 are SGHTA and FQGNSA. CDR3 protein: CASSPRGLENTEAFF. In DNA form, the CDR3 reads TGTGCCAGCAGCCCCCGGGGGTTGGAAAACACTGAAGCTTTCTTT. Full variable domain (outside the CDR3, taken from reference TRBV7-2 and TRBJ1-1): GAGVSQSPSNKVTEKGKDVELRCDPISGHTALYWYRQSLGQGLEFLIYFQGNSAPDKSGLPSDRFSAERTGGSVSTLTIQRTQQEDSAVYLCASSPRGLENTEAFFGQGTRLTVV.

This clonotype turned up a few times. The chain links TRBV9 to TRBJ2-1; weak D call: TRBD1 (6 bases). The germline V gene has CDR1 SGDLS and CDR2 YYNGEE. The CDR3 consists of 15 residues. Deletions cut 3 bases from V and 7 bases from J, with 17 bases between. CDR3 amino acids: CASSGPLYRDNEQFF. The CDR3 region has the DNA TGTGCCAGCAGCGGCCCCCTTTACAGGGATAATGAGCAGTTCTTC.

In its sample, this clonotype was seen a few times. The V call is TRBV6-2 or TRBV6-3, the J call TRBJ2-1, with D perhaps matching TRBD1 or TRBD2 (5 bases each). The CDR3 loop spans 15 amino acids. Germline lookup yields CDR1 MNHEY and CDR2 SVGEGT. V dropped 5 bases and J dropped 3 bases, with 14 bases sitting between them. In nucleotides, the CDR3 is TGTGCCAGCAGTGACCTGGGACCCGGCTACAATGAGCAGTTCTTC. Amino acid sequence: CASSDLGPGYNEQFF.

This clonotype was seen a few times. The chain joins TRBV27 to TRBJ2-7; no reliable D call. V was pared by 5 bases and J by 7 bases, with 18 bases between. The CDR3 consists of 14 residues. The V gene's germline CDR1 is MNHEY and CDR2 SMNVEV (reference sequence). The DNA of the CDR3 is TGTGCCAGCAGTCACTCCGGAACCCTGGGGGAGCAGTACGTC. Protein product: CASSHSGTLGEQYV.

The rearrangement links TRBV24-1 to TRBJ1-1, with D perhaps TRBD1 (5 bases). V was shortened by 8 bases and J by 3 bases, with 12 bases between the two germline ends. The germline gives CDR1 KGHDR, CDR2 SFDVKD. The CDR3 runs 13 residues. The CDR3, as DNA: TGTGCCACCAAGGGGAATAGGGACACTGAAGCTTTCTTT. It yields the protein CATKGNRDTEAFF.

The V and J genes are TRBV20-1 and TRBJ2-2; weak D call: TRBD2 (5 bases). The V and J ends lost 6 bases and 1 base respectively, with 12 bases between them. The CDR3 consists of 14 residues. Germline V CDR1 and CDR2: DFQATT, SNEGSKA (reference sequence). The CDR3 coding sequence is TGCAGTGCGACGGGATTCCAGAACACCGGGGAGCTGTTTTTT. This codes for CSATGFQNTGELFF.

This clonotype was observed a handful of times. The chain carries TRBV20-1 and TRBJ1-5; TRBD1 might be the D (5 bases). The CDR3 is 13 amino acids. V gave up 6 bases and J gave up 1 base, with 10 bases separating them. Germline V gene lookup returns CDR1 DFQATT and CDR2 SNEGSKA (reference sequence). CDR3 in DNA: TGCAGTGCCCCGAGGGGAAGCAATCAGCCCCAGCATTTT. Amino acid sequence: CSAPRGSNQPQHF.

In this sample, this clonotype turned up many times. The J gene is TRBJ2-3, the V gene TRBV27; 11 nucleotides align to TRBD2. From germline, CDR1 is MNHEY and CDR2 SMNVEV (reference sequence). With V trimmed by 9 bases and J by 1 base, 12 bases remained unmatched. This CDR3 is built from 17 residues. CDR3 nucleotide sequence: TGTGCCAGGACGGGAGTAGCGGGAGGGTGGGGCACAGATACGCAGTATTTT. It translates to CARTGVAGGWGTDTQYF.

At least ten counts were recorded for this clonotype. The chain combines TRBV5-1 with TRBJ1-2; D possibly corresponds to TRBD1 (5 bases). The germline gives CDR1 SGHRS, CDR2 YFSETQ. The ends were cut back, 0 bases at V and 2 bases at J, with 8 bases in the middle. CDR3 length: 14 amino acids. The DNA for the CDR3 is TGCGCCAGCAGCTTGGGGACATCCAACTATGGCTACACCTTC. It codes for CASSLGTSNYGYTF.

The V and J genes are TRBV12-3 or TRBV12-4 and TRBJ2-3; D call uncertain. Trimming took off 1 base at V and 2 bases at J, with 7 bases between the two ends. This CDR3 spans 14 amino acids. In nucleotides, the CDR3 is TGTGCCAGCAGTTTAGTACGGCTCACAGATACGCAGTATTTT. It yields the protein CASSLVRLTDTQYF.

This clonotype has a count of ten or more. The genes are TRBV28 and TRBJ2-2, with 9 bases matching TRBD2. Germline V gene data show CDR1 as MDHEN and CDR2 as SYDVKM. The V segment lost 3 bases and the J segment 1 base; nucleotides outside the gene matches: 6. The CDR3 consists of 17 residues. The CDR3 bases are TGTGCCAGCAGTTTCTCTAGCGGGATTAGGAACACCGGGGAGCTGTTTTTT. It is translated as CASSFSSGIRNTGELFF.

V gene TRBV24-1 combines with J gene TRBJ2-2; D gene ambiguous. V shed 7 bases and J shed 4 bases, with 18 bases lying between them. Germline V gene data show CDR1 as KGHDR and CDR2 as SFDVKD. The CDR3 is made up of 16 amino acids. The CDR3 nucleotides read TGTGCCACCAGCGAACTCGGACCTTTCCGCACCGGGGAGCTGTTTTTT. Encoded protein: CATSELGPFRTGELFF.

This sequence joins TRBV20-1 and TRBJ2-7; weak D call: TRBD2 (5 bases). Looked up from germline, CDR1 is DFQATT and CDR2 is SNEGSKA (reference sequence). This CDR3 contains 13 residues. V lost 6 bases to trimming and J lost 2 bases, with 14 bases between them. CDR3 protein: CSAGVGHPYEQYF. CDR3 DNA sequence: TGCAGTGCCGGGGTGGGCCACCCCTACGAGCAGTACTTC.

The chain couples TRBV4-1 to TRBJ2-7, with 7 bases identical to TRBD2. V trimming: 0 bases; J trimming: 4 bases; junction bases outside the gene matches: 3. The CDR3 runs 14 residues. Germline CDR1 is MGHRA and CDR2 is YSYEKL. The CDR3 DNA reads TGCGCCAGCAGCCAAGAGGGAGGGCGGTACGAGCAGTACTTC. Translating gives CASSQEGGRYEQYF.

This chain connects TRBV12-3 or TRBV12-4 to TRBJ1-3; D unclear. V was pared by 8 bases and J by 1 base, with 9 bases between. The CDR3 spans 13 residues. CDR3 sequence: CASRSSSGNTIYF. CDR3 nucleotide sequence: TGTGCCAGCCGTTCCTCTTCTGGAAACACCATATATTTT.

The chain is built from TRBV3-1 and TRBJ2-3, with D hard to call. Between the trimmed V and J ends, which lost 4 bases and 4 bases, there was a span of 12 bases. CDR1 LGHDT and CDR2 YNNKEL come from the germline V gene (reference sequence). CDR3 size: 14 residues. The CDR3 region is CASSPRSAADTQYF. CDR3 nucleotides: TGTGCCAGCAGCCCCCGTTCTGCTGCAGATACGCAGTATTTT.

V gene TRBV28 combines with J gene TRBJ2-7; 10 nucleotides agree with TRBD2. The V segment lost 5 bases and the J segment 4 bases; nucleotides outside the gene matches: 8. Germline V gives CDR1 MDHEN, CDR2 SYDVKM. This CDR3 comprises 15 residues. The CDR3: CASSISGLAEYEQYF. The CDR3 nucleotides read TGTGCCAGCAGTATAAGTGGACTAGCGGAATACGAGCAGTACTTC.

The chain combines TRBV20-1 with TRBJ1-5; a possible D gene is TRBD1 (5 bases). The CDR3 has 14 residues. Germline lookup yields CDR1 DFQATT and CDR2 SNEGSKA (reference sequence). V dropped 0 bases and J dropped 3 bases, with 9 bases sitting between them. The CDR3 bases are TGCAGTGCTAGAGAAGGGACCCCCAATCAGCCCCAGCATTTT. Protein sequence: CSAREGTPNQPQHF.